A single sample is the source of the 3 T cell receptor beta chains below, sequenced in a study of blood T cells in healthy people across ages. For the second PCR, which ran for roughly 6 to 11 cycles, a sample-barcoded 5' primer and a J-beta primer mix were used. TCRdb redid the calling of the 5' RACE reads with MiXCR, one entry per CDR3 protein. The profile covers about 970,000 distinct CDR3 sequences, with roughly 51% appearing a single time and around 21% taken by the ten largest. Sequenced material: blood. The receptors stem from a woman aged 60-75 years in good health.

The V gene is TRBV12-3 or TRBV12-4, the J gene TRBJ2-7; D uncertain. V lost 6 bases and J lost 3, with 9 bases in between. The CDR3 contains 12 residues. The chain's CDR3 is CASSWVLYEQYF. For the CDR3, the DNA is TGTGCCAGCAGCTGGGTCCTCTACGAGCAGTACTTC.

This clonotype has only a few counts. The chain couples TRBV20-1 to TRBJ2-3; D is possibly TRBD1 or TRBD2 (5 bases each). The CDR3 has 14 residues. Germline assignment: CDR1 DFQATT and CDR2 SNEGSKA (reference sequence). The germline V and J ends were trimmed by 7 bases and 1 base, with 15 bases remaining between them. CDR3 residues: CSVPGPTRTDTQYF. The CDR3 DNA follows: TGCAGTGTTCCGGGACCAACACGCACAGATACGCAGTATTTT.

The CDR3 is CSVDRGKEQYF. For the CDR3, the DNA is TGCAGCGTTGACAGGGGCAAGGAACAGTACTTC. The chain recombines TRBV29-1 with TRBJ2-4; D possibly corresponds to TRBD1 (6 bases). The CDR3 has 11 amino acids. V was clipped by 3 bases and J by 13 bases, with 13 bases between them. The germline CDR1 and CDR2 sequences are SQVTM and ANQGSEA.